This T cell receptor (beta chain) derives from a study of blood T cell repertoires in COVID-19. Background on the study: COVID-19 samples collected from the United States, Italy and Spain covered acute and convalescent phases. Sources were T cells, B-cell-depleted T cells, or PBMCs; the material itself was cDNA or gDNA.

Germline V lookup: CDR1 LNHDA, CDR2 SQIVND (reference sequence). V was clipped by 1 base and J by 3 bases, with 10 bases between them. The CDR3 is 16 residues long. As processed by the authors: Amplification of reference gene primers was used by the study to estimate nucleated cell counts. Profiled with immunoSEQ multiplex PCR; TCRdb holds only in-frame clones, not every one. V and J calls and clone size follow that table, whereas D and trimming were derived from the DNA. Here the sample spans about 170,000 clones, around 82% being singletons. The chain employs TRBV19 and TRBJ2-6; D is perhaps TRBD2 (6 bases). The TCR comes from a man between 60 and 75 years old who had recovered from COVID-19. Sequenced sample: peripheral blood. The DNA of the CDR3 is TGTGCCAGTAGTATAGGGACCGGGAGTGGGGCCAACGTCCTGACTTTC. It translates to CASSIGTGSGANVLTF. Variable domain in full (rest from reference TRBV19 and TRBJ2-6): DGGITQSPKYLFRKEGQNVTLSCEQNLNHDAMYWYRQDPGQGLRLIYYSQIVNDFQKGDIAEGYSVSREKKESFPLTVTSAQKNPTAFYLCASSIGTGSGANVLTFGAGSRLTVL.